The 20 T cell receptor beta chains in this list originate from one sample, sequenced in a study of early T cells in non-severe SARS-CoV-2 infection. Via MiXCR, TCRdb re-called the 5' RACE reads, giving one row per CDR3 protein. The data contain around 28,000 distinct CDR3 sequences, 5.7% of them singletons. Sequencing used whole blood. All receptors come from an adult who was a healthcare worker with PCR-confirmed SARS-CoV-2 infection or an uninfected control (not recorded which).

This clonotype came up many times. This chain connects TRBV20-1 to TRBJ2-5; D not resolved. The CDR3 consists of 16 residues. Germline V lookup: CDR1 DFQATT, CDR2 SNEGSKA (reference sequence). V was trimmed by 6 bases and J by 5 bases, leaving 25 bases between them. Here the CDR3 DNA reads TGCAGTGCCGACTTTTTCGGACCCCCCAGATCGGAGACCCAGTACTTC. Its translation: CSADFFGPPRSETQYF.

This clonotype was found many times. This rearrangement joins TRBV20-1 to TRBJ1-5; D not certain. V was clipped by 3 bases and J by 7 bases, with 13 bases between them. The CDR3 contains 13 residues. CDR1 DFQATT and CDR2 SNEGSKA come from the germline V gene (reference sequence). The CDR3 spells CSASDGSYQPQHF. The CDR3 region has the DNA TGCAGTGCTAGTGACGGTTCATACCAGCCCCAGCATTTT.

This clonotype was observed many times. V and J are TRBV7-4 and TRBJ2-7; D is unclear. V was cut by 1 base and J by 4 bases, with 5 bases left in between. Germline-derived CDR1 and CDR2 are SGHVT and SQSDAQ. This CDR3 has 12 amino acids. The CDR3 DNA sequence: TGTGCCAGCAGCTTAGAAGAGTACGAGCAGTACTTC. Translated, it gives CASSLEEYEQYF.

V and J are TRBV7-9 and TRBJ2-2; D is uncertain. The CDR3 covers 16 residues. Trimming took off 6 bases at V and 3 bases at J, with 17 bases between the two ends. Germline loops: CDR1 SEHNR, CDR2 FQNEAQ (reference sequence). The CDR3 nucleotides read TGTGCCAGCAGGCTACCGTTCCGGGCGGACACCGGGGAGCTGTTTTTT. As protein: CASRLPFRADTGELFF.

This clonotype came up many times. The chain has TRBV5-1 and TRBJ2-4, with a weak D call TRBD2 (5 bases). Germline-derived CDR1 and CDR2 are SGHRS and YFSETQ. CDR3 length: 16 amino acids. V lost 4 bases and J lost 7, with 21 bases in between. The CDR3 sequence: CASSPREDHPGNIQYF. The CDR3 DNA reads as TGCGCCAGCAGCCCACGTGAGGACCATCCGGGGAACATTCAGTACTTC.

At least ten counts were recorded for this clonotype. The rearrangement joins TRBV28 to TRBJ2-6, with TRBD1 matching 7 bases. This CDR3 is 15 amino acids long. The germline V gene encodes CDR1 MDHEN and CDR2 SYDVKM. Losses at the gene ends were 7 bases for V and 2 bases for J; bases not matched to a gene: 5. The CDR3 DNA reads as TGTGCCAGCAAAGCTCAGGGGGCTGGGGCCAACGTCCTGACTTTC. This codes for CASKAQGAGANVLTF.

As for this clonotype: With a much larger clone just one base away, this may be a read error. The DNA for the CDR3 is TGCAGAGCAAAACAGGGGTTGGACATTCAGTACTTC. This codes for CRAKQGLDIQYF. V is TRBV20-1 and J is TRBJ2-4; 7 nucleotides line up with TRBD1. This CDR3 spans 12 amino acids. The germline gives CDR1 DFQATT, CDR2 SNEGSKA (reference sequence).

This clonotype came up many times. The chain uses TRBV7-6 and TRBJ1-1, with 7 bases lining up with TRBD1. Losses at the gene ends were 1 base for V and 8 bases for J; bases not matched to a gene: 1. CDR1 and CDR2 from the germline V gene are SGHVS and FNYEAQ. The CDR3 extends over 12 amino acids. The CDR3 DNA is TGTGCCAGCAGCTTAGTGGGACAGGAAGCTTTCTTT. Its protein is CASSLVGQEAFF.

This clonotype was observed at least ten times. This chain connects TRBV7-6 to TRBJ2-2; the D gene is possibly TRBD2 (6 bases). Germline V gene data show CDR1 as SGHVS and CDR2 as FNYEAQ. With 1 base removed from V and 6 bases from J, the gap between germline ends came to 12 bases. The CDR3 covers 15 residues. The CDR3 protein is CASSLDPGVPGELFF. The CDR3 DNA sequence: TGTGCCAGCAGCTTAGATCCGGGAGTGCCCGGGGAGCTGTTTTTT.

There are many counts of this clonotype. The V and J genes are TRBV6-4 and TRBJ2-3; a possible D gene is TRBD1 (6 bases). CDR3 length: 15 amino acids. V lost 0 bases and J lost 2, with 9 bases in between. Germline lookup yields CDR1 MRHNA and CDR2 SNTAGT. The DNA of the CDR3 is TGTGCCAGCAGTGACTCGGGGGACACCACAGATACGCAGTATTTT. Protein: CASSDSGDTTDTQYF.

This clonotype was recorded a few times. A much larger clonotype is one base distant, so this may be a read error. This sequence joins TRBV7-2 and TRBJ1-3; D is possibly TRBD1 (5 bases). V was shortened by 1 base and J by 4 bases, with 11 bases between the two germline ends. The CDR3 is made up of 15 amino acids. Germline-derived CDR1 and CDR2 are SGHTA and FQGNSA. The CDR3 region is CASSLEPGRGNTIYF. The CDR3 DNA sequence: TGTGCCAGCAGCTTAGAGCCGGGGCGCGGAAACACCATATATTTT.

The table lists this clonotype with a few counts. The rearrangement links TRBV28 to TRBJ1-1; TRBD1 aligns across 11 bases. Trimming removed 3 bases from V and 6 bases from J; junction bases left unmatched: 9. The CDR3 loop spans 16 amino acids. Germline-derived CDR1 and CDR2 are MDHEN and SYDVKM. The CDR3 DNA follows: TGTGCCAGCAGTTTTGTGGGACAGGGGGAAGGGGCTGAAGCTTTCTTT. It specifies CASSFVGQGEGAEAFF.

This clonotype was detected only a few times. J is TRBJ2-5 and V is TRBV30; 12 bases map to TRBD2. The CDR3 spans 16 residues. The germline V gene has CDR1 GTSNPN and CDR2 SVGIG (reference sequence). Germline trimming cut 3 bases from V and 2 bases from J; bases unmatched to any gene: 7. The CDR3 bases are TGTGCCTGGAGCCAAGGACTAGCGGGACGTCAAGAGACCCAGTACTTC. Its protein product is CAWSQGLAGRQETQYF.

This clonotype has a count of ten or more. The chain is built from TRBV27 and TRBJ1-1; 8 positions match TRBD1. With 5 bases clipped from V and 0 bases from J, the junction kept 8 bases outside the gene matches. This CDR3 is built from 16 residues. CDR1 MNHEY and CDR2 SMNVEV come from the germline V gene (reference sequence). CDR3 region: CASSPVTGAMNTEAFF. The CDR3 DNA reads TGTGCCAGCAGTCCCGTGACAGGGGCCATGAACACTGAAGCTTTCTTT.

This clonotype was seen a few times. V usage is TRBV3-1 and J usage is TRBJ2-4, with no clear D. CDR3 length: 14 amino acids. Deletions cut 1 base from V and 8 bases from J, with 12 bases between. CDR1 and CDR2 from the germline V gene are LGHDT and YNNKEL (reference sequence). CDR3 amino acids: CASSQAPKIYIQYF. DNA of the CDR3: TGTGCCAGCAGCCAAGCGCCCAAAATATACATTCAGTACTTC.

The table lists this clonotype with a few counts. This chain connects TRBV10-3 to TRBJ2-6; a possible D gene is TRBD2 (5 bases). Germline assignment: CDR1 ENHRY and CDR2 SYGVKD. This CDR3 spans 14 amino acids. V lost 11 bases, J lost 0 bases, and 11 bases lay in between. DNA of the CDR3: TGTGCCGCCGAGGGCAGCTCTGGGGCCAACGTCCTGACTTTC. Protein product: CAAEGSSGANVLTF.

This clonotype was found many times. One end of the junction does not line up with germline, which may come from a read error. The DNA for the CDR3 is TGTGCCAGCAGTCCCGCTAGGCTCCAGACTTTTTTC. Translating it yields CASSPARLQTFF. The chain couples TRBV28 to TRBJ2-7; unclear D gene. Germline V gives CDR1 MDHEN, CDR2 SYDVKM. CDR3 size: 12 residues.

The chain couples TRBV7-2 to TRBJ2-1; 10 nucleotides align to TRBD2. In germline, CDR1 is SGHTA, CDR2 FQGNSA. V shed 4 bases, J shed 9 bases, and the junction held 6 bases outside the gene matches. This CDR3 has 14 amino acids. The CDR3 bases are TGTGCCAGCAGCTATACTAGCGGGATGGGTGAGCAGTTCTTC. Translated: CASSYTSGMGEQFF.

This clonotype has at least ten counts. J is TRBJ1-6 and V is TRBV7-3; no reliable D call. The ends were cut back, 2 bases at V and 7 bases at J, with 9 bases in the middle. The V gene's germline CDR1 is SGHTA and CDR2 FQGTGA. CDR3 length: 14 residues. CDR3 loop: CASSLLAGNSPLHF. The CDR3 DNA sequence: TGTGCCAGCAGCTTATTGGCGGGAAATTCACCCCTCCACTTT.

By share, this clonotype counts as medium-sized. J is TRBJ2-7 and V is TRBV18; no definite D call. The CDR3 has 14 amino acids. Trimming removed 3 bases from V and 2 bases from J, with 11 bases in between. The germline gives CDR1 KGHSH, CDR2 LQKENI. The CDR3 here is CASSPPGSPYEQYF. For the CDR3, the DNA is TGTGCCAGCTCACCCCCGGGTTCGCCCTACGAGCAGTACTTC.